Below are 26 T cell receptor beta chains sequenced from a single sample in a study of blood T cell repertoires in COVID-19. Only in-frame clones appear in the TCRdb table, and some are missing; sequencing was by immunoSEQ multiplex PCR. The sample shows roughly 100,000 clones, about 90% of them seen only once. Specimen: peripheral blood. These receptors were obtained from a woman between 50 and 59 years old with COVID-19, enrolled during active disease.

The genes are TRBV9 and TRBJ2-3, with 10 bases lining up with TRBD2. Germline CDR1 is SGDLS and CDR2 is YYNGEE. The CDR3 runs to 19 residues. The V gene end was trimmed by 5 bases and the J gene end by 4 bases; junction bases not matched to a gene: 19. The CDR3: CASSGDLAGAPRGPDTQYF. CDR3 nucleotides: TGTGCCAGCAGTGGAGACCTAGCGGGGGCCCCGAGGGGGCCAGATACGCAGTATTTT.

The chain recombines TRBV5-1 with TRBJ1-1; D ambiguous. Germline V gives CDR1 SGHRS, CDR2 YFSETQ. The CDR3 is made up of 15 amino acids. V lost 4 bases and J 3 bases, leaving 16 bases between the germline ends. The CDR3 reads CASSNRGGIDTEAFF. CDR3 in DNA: TGCGCCAGCAGCAACCGGGGAGGGATCGACACTGAAGCTTTCTTT.

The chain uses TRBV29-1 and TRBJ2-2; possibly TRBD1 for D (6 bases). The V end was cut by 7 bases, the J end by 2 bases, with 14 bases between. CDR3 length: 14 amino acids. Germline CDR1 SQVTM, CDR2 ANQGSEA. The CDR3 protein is CSATGHYNTGELFF. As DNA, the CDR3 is TGCAGCGCGACAGGACACTACAACACCGGGGAGCTGTTTTTT.

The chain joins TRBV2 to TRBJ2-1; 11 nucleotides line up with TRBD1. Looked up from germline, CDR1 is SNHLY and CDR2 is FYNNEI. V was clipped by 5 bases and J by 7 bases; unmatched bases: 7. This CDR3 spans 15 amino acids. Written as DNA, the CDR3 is TGTGCCAGCAGTAGATCGGGACAGGGGGGGAATGAGCAGTTCTTC. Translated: CASSRSGQGGNEQFF.

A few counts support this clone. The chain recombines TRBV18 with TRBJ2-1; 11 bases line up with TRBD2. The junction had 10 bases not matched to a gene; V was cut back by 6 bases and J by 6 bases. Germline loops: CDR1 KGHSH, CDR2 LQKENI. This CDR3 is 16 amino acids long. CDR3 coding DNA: TGTGCCAGCTCCCACTTACTAGCGGGGGATACCAATGAGCAGTTCTTC. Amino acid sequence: CASSHLLAGDTNEQFF.

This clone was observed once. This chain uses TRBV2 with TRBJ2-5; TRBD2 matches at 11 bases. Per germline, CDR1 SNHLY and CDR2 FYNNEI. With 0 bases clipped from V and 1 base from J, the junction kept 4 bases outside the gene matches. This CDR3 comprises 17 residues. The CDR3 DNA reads TGTGCCAGCAGTGAAGCTAGCGGGGGGGCCCCCCAAGAGACCCAGTACTTC. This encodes CASSEASGGAPQETQYF. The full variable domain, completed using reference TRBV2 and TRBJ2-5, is EPEVTQTPSHQVTQMGQEVILRCVPISNHLYFYWYRQILGQKVEFLVSFYNNEISEKSEIFDDQFSVERPDGSNFTLKIRSTKLEDSAMYFCASSEASGGAPQETQYFGPGTRLLVL.

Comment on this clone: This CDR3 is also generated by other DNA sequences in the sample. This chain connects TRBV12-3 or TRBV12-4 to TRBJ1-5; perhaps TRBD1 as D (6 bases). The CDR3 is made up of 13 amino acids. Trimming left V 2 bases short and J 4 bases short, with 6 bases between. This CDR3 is CASSLTGNQPQHF. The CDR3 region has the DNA TGTGCCAGCAGTTTAACAGGGAATCAGCCCCAGCATTTT.

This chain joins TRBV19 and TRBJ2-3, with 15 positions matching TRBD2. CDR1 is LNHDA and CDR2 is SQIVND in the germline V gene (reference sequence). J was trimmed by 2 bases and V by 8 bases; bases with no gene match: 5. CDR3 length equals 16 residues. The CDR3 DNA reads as TGTGCCAGTTCTTGGACTAGCGGGGGGGTCACAGATACGCAGTATTTT. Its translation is CASSWTSGGVTDTQYF. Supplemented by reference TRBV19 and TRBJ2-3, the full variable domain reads DGGITQSPKYLFRKEGQNVTLSCEQNLNHDAMYWYRQDPGQGLRLIYYSQIVNDFQKGDIAEGYSVSREKKESFPLTVTSAQKNPTAFYLCASSWTSGGVTDTQYFGPGTRLTVL.

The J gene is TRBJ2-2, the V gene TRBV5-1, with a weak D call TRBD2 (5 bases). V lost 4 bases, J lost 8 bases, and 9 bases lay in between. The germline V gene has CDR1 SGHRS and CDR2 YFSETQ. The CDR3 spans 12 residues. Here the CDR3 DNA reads TGCGCCAGCAGCCCGCCGGGGGGGGAGCTGTTTTTT. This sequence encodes CASSPPGGELFF.

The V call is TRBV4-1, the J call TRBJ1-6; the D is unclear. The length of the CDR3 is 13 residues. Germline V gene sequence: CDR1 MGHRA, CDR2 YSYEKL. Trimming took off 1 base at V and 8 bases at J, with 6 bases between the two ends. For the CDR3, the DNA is TGCGCCAGCAGCCAAGGTAGTTATTCACCCCTCCACTTT. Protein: CASSQGSYSPLHF.

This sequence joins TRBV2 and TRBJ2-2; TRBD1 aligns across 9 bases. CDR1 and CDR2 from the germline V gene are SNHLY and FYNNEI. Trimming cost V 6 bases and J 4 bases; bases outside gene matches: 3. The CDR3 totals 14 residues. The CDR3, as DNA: TGTGCCAGCAGAGCGACAGGGGGCACCGGGGAGCTGTTTTTT. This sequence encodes CASRATGGTGELFF.

The CDR3 nucleotides are TGTGCCAGCTCACCCGGACAGTACAATCAGCCCCAGCATTTT. This encodes CASSPGQYNQPQHF. This chain uses TRBV18 with TRBJ1-5; the D gene is possibly TRBD1 (6 bases). The CDR3 is made up of 14 amino acids. Looked up from germline, CDR1 is KGHSH and CDR2 is LQKENI. The germline V and J ends were trimmed by 3 bases and 3 bases, with 9 bases remaining between them.

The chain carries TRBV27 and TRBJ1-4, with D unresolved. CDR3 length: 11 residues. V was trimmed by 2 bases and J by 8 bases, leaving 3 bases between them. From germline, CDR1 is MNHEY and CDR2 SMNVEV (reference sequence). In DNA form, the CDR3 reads TGTGCCAGCAGTTTACAGGAAAAACTGTTTTTT. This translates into CASSLQEKLFF. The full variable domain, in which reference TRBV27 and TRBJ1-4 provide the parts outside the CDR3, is EAQVTQNPRYLITVTGKKLTVTCSQNMNHEYMSWYRQDPGLGLRQIYYSMNVEVTDKGDVPEGYKVSRKEKRNFPLILESPSPNQTSLYFCASSLQEKLFFGSGTQLSVL.

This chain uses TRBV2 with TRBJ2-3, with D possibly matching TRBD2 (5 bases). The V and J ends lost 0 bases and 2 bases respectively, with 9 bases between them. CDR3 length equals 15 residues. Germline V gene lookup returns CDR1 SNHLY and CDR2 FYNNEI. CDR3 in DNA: TGTGCCAGCAGTGAAGCCCGGACTCCCACAGATACGCAGTATTTT. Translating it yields CASSEARTPTDTQYF.

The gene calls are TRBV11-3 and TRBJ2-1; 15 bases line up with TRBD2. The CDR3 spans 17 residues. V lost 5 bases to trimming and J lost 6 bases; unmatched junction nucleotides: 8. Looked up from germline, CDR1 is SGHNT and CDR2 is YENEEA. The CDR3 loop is CASSPGLAGGIGNEQFF. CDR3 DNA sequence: TGTGCCAGCAGCCCCGGACTAGCGGGGGGGATCGGCAATGAGCAGTTCTTC.

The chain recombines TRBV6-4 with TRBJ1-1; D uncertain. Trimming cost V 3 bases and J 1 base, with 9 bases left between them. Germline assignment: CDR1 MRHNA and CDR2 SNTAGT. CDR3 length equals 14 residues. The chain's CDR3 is CASSDGGPNTEAFF. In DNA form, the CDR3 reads TGTGCCAGCAGTGATGGTGGGCCGAACACTGAAGCTTTCTTT.

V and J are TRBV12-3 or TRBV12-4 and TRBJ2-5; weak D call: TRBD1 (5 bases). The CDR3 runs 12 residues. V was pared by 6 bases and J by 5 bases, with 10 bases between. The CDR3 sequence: CASSRAPETQYF. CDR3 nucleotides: TGTGCCAGCAGCAGGGCTCCGGAGACCCAGTACTTC.

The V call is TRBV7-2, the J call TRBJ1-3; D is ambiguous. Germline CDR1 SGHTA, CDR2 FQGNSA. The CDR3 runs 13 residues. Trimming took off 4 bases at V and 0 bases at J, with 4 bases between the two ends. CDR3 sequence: CASSSYSGNTIYF. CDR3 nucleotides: TGTGCCAGCAGCTCCTACTCTGGAAACACCATATATTTT.

CDR3 coding DNA: TGCGCCAGCAGCTCCCGGGGGGGCGGCTATCATGGCTACACCTTC. It translates to CASSSRGGGYHGYTF. The rearrangement links TRBV5-1 to TRBJ1-2; D perhaps matches TRBD1 (6 bases). The CDR3 runs 15 residues. Germline CDR1 is SGHRS and CDR2 is YFSETQ. Trimming stripped 3 bases from V and 6 bases from J, with 18 bases between.

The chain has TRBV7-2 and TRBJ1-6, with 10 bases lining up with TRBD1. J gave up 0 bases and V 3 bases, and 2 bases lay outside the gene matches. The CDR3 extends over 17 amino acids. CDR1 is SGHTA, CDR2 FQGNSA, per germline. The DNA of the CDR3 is TGTGCCAGCAGCTTGACAGGGGGCGTCTCCTATAATTCACCCCTCCACTTT. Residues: CASSLTGGVSYNSPLHF.

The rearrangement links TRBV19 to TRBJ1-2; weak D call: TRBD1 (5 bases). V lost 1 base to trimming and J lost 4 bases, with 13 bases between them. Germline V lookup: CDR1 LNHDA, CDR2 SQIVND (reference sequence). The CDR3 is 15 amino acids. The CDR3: CASSIVQVFGYGYTF. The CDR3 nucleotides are TGTGCCAGTAGTATAGTACAGGTCTTCGGCTATGGCTACACCTTC.

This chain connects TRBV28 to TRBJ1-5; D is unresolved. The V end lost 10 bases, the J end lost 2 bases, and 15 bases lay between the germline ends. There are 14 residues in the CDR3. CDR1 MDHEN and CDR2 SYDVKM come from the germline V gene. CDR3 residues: CATMGSGGNQPQHF. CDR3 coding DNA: TGTGCCACCATGGGGAGTGGTGGCAATCAGCCCCAGCATTTT.

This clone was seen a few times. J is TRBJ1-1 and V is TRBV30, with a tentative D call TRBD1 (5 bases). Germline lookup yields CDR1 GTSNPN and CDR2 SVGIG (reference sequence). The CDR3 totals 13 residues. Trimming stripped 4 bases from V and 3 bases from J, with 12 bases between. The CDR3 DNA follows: TGTGCCTGGAAGATGGGGCTAGACACTGAAGCTTTCTTT. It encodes CAWKMGLDTEAFF.

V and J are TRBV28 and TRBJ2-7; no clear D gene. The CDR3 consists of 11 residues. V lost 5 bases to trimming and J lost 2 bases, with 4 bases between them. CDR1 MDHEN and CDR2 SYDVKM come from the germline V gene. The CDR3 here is CASSNTYEQYF. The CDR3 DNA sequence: TGTGCCAGCAGTAATACCTACGAGCAGTACTTC. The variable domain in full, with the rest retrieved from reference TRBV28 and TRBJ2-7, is DVKVTQSSRYLVKRTGEKVFLECVQDMDHENMFWYRQDPGLGLRLIYFSYDVKMKEKGDIPEGYSVSREKKERFSLILESASTNQTSMYLCASSNTYEQYFGPGTRLTVT.

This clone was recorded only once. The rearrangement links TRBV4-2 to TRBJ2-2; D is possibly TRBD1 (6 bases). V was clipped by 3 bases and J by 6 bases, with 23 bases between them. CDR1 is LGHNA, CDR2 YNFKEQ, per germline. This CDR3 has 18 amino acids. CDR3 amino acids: CASSHEVVGAIYSGELFF. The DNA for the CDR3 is TGTGCCAGCAGCCATGAGGTCGTGGGGGCGATATACTCCGGGGAGCTGTTTTTT.

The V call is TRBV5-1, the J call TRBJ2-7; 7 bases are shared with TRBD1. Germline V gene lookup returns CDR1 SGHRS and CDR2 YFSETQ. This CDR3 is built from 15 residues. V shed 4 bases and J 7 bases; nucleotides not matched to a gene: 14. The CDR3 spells CASSKGQSTPGEQYF. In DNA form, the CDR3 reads TGCGCCAGCAGCAAGGGACAGTCAACTCCGGGGGAGCAGTACTTC.